The 7 T cell receptor beta chains listed next were all sequenced from one sample in a study of shared clonotypes between healthy human individuals. Produced via immunoSEQ multiplex PCR; TCRdb's table is partial and in-frame only. This table has more than 2,000,000 clones, 90% to 95% appearing once. The specimen sequenced was naive CD4+ T cells from PBMCs. Subset specified: CD45RA+ positively selected. The receptors were gathered from a man in his late teens or twenties in good health. Some clones in this sample may be carry-over from other donors' samples.

In this sample, this clone turned up once. The gene calls are TRBV30 and TRBJ1-1, with D maybe TRBD1 (6 bases). Deletions cut 3 bases from V and 4 bases from J, with 12 bases between. The CDR3 covers 13 residues. Germline loops: CDR1 GTSNPN, CDR2 SVGIG (reference sequence). Here the CDR3 reads CAWRQGGGTEAFF. The CDR3 DNA reads TGTGCCTGGAGACAGGGCGGGGGCACTGAAGCTTTCTTT.

This CDR3 reads CASSDVANYGYTF. CDR3 DNA sequence: TGTGCCAGCAGTGATGTCGCAAACTATGGCTACACCTTC. This sequence joins TRBV2 and TRBJ1-2; unclear D gene. With 3 bases removed from V and 2 bases from J, the gap between germline ends came to 7 bases. This CDR3 comprises 13 residues. Germline V gene data show CDR1 as SNHLY and CDR2 as FYNNEI.

The chain recombines TRBV30 with TRBJ2-5; D not resolved. Germline CDR1 is GTSNPN and CDR2 is SVGIG (reference sequence). Trimming left V 0 bases short and J 2 bases short, with 7 bases between. This CDR3 has 13 residues. CDR3 DNA: TGTGCCTGGAGTGTCAGGCAGCAAGAGACCCAGTACTTC. Protein sequence: CAWSVRQQETQYF.

The V and J genes are TRBV7-2 and TRBJ2-3; perhaps TRBD1 as D (6 bases). The ends were cut back, 6 bases at V and 1 base at J, with 8 bases in the middle. The V gene's germline CDR1 is SGHTA and CDR2 FQGNSA. This CDR3 comprises 13 residues. The chain's CDR3 is CASRRQGTDTQYF. For the CDR3, the DNA is TGTGCCAGCAGACGACAGGGCACAGATACGCAGTATTTT. The variable domain in full, with the rest retrieved from reference TRBV7-2 and TRBJ2-3, is GAGVSQSPSNKVTEKGKDVELRCDPISGHTALYWYRQSLGQGLEFLIYFQGNSAPDKSGLPSDRFSAERTGGSVSTLTIQRTQQEDSAVYLCASRRQGTDTQYFGPGTRLTVL.

This clone was counted a single time. The chain uses TRBV28 and TRBJ1-3; D unresolved. The CDR3 covers 16 residues. Germline V gene lookup returns CDR1 MDHEN and CDR2 SYDVKM. The V and J ends lost 1 base and 0 bases respectively, with 10 bases between them. CDR3 bases: TGTGCCAGCAGTTTATATAGGGTCAGCTCTGGAAACACCATATATTTT. This sequence encodes CASSLYRVSSGNTIYF.

Concerning this clone itself: This specimen includes other DNA sequences encoding the same CDR3. The rearrangement links TRBV9 to TRBJ2-6; D might be TRBD1 or TRBD2, each matching 5 bases. Looked up from germline, CDR1 is SGDLS and CDR2 is YYNGEE. The CDR3 contains 15 residues. Trimming removed 0 bases from V and 4 bases from J, with 8 bases in between. CDR3 in amino acids: CASSVVGTGANVLTF. Here the CDR3 DNA reads TGTGCCAGCAGCGTAGTAGGGACCGGGGCCAACGTCCTGACTTTC.

This chain links TRBV7-8 with TRBJ2-2; 7 bases map to TRBD2. Trimming at V came to 5 bases and at J to 4 bases, leaving 13 bases not matched to a gene. Germline assignment: CDR1 SGHVS and CDR2 FQNEAQ. This CDR3 has 17 residues. The CDR3 sequence: CASSPSFGLVGTGELFF. The CDR3 DNA reads TGTGCCAGCAGCCCATCCTTCGGACTAGTGGGCACCGGGGAGCTGTTTTTT.